This entry is about one TCR beta chain. Reverse transcription of about 0.5 to 1 ug RNA used random hexamers. By means of immunoSEQ multiplex PCR, TCR beta CDR3 spanning 54 Vbeta and 13 Jbeta underwent amplification. TCRdb used MiXCR to reprocess the immunoSEQ multiplex PCR reads, holding one entry per CDR3 protein. The profile shows 180,000 or so distinct CDR3 sequences, over 85% of them singletons. The data were obtained in a study of CD8 T cells in Susac syndrome. The CDR3 has 15 residues. CDR1 and CDR2 from the germline V gene are SGHDT and YYEEEE. V dropped 3 bases and J dropped 8; count of bases not matched to a gene: 11.

The chain is built from TRBV5-6 and TRBJ2-1; 7 bases match TRBD2. The specimen sequenced was CD4+ T cells from PBMCs. The receptor comes from a human donor in good health. The CDR3, as DNA: TGTGCCAGCAGCTCCCGGGGGGAAAGGGTACATGAGCAGTTCTTC. Translation: CASSSRGERVHEQFF.